This TCR beta chain emerged from a study of blood T cells in healthy people across ages (dated by TCRdb to between 2014 and 2017). Describing the broader study: In model experiments, roughly one uniquely barcoded TCR beta cDNA molecule per two T cells was captured by template switching. Age-related changes in TCR beta repertoire diversity were measured in the study by deep sequencing normalized with unique cDNA molecular identifiers. Two additional independent replicas of 1 million unique cDNA reads from the same blood draw were analyzed for two donors (one aged 18 to 30 and one aged 80 or older). The donors were split into four age groups: young (average around 17 years), middle-aged (roughly 39), aged (more than 55) and long-lived (approximately 89). To avoid experimental bias, donors of different ages were randomly spread across the sequencing lanes.

Concerning this clonotype: What antigen it recognizes has not been identified. No much larger clone is present one base from it, and per-base qualities are unavailable.

Preparation of the library involved 5' RACE. A second PCR of roughly 7 to 12 cycles was run with a J-beta primer mix and a sample-barcoded 5' primer. A unique molecular identifier was introduced onto each TCR beta cDNA molecule by a template-switch 5' adaptor carrying 12 random nucleotides. At least 2.5 million CDR3-containing paired-end reads were obtained from each sample. First-strand cDNA synthesis was performed from all RNA using the Mint cDNA synthesis kit, with priming by a TRBC-specific oligonucleotide. After uracil-DNA glycosylase treatment, a first 18-cycle PCR used universal primers M1SS and BC2_uni_R on all cDNA. The original pipeline was this. For normalization, 1 million high-quality reads were randomly selected from each sample, with every read carrying a distinct molecular identifier. Instead of being binned into consensus sequences, reads with shared molecular identifiers were discarded. MiTCR, run with a Q25 quality threshold and the strictest error-elimination algorithm, handled CDR3 identification, clonotype clustering and error correction. Lower-bound total TCR beta diversity was estimated with a nonparametric unseen species model using Euler transformation. Starting from the raw public reads, TCRdb applied fastp trimming at Q25, assembled clones with MiXCR and retained in-frame beta chains. When rows share a CDR3 protein, they turn into one entry using the most common DNA and genes. The V and J calls shown here were made by TCRdb, not taken from the authors' results. This sample comprises 1.5 million to 2 million distinct CDR3 sequences, roughly 43% of them detected only once. Together, the top ten hold 20% to 25% of the sample.

Inclusive of the bounding cysteine and phenylalanine, the CDR3 is 16 residues long. This entry keeps only the CDR3 DNA: 48 bases, framed from base 1. CDR1 SGDLS and CDR2 YYNGEE were looked up in the germline V gene. Between the V and J ends, shortened by 3 bases and 2 bases respectively, the junction contains 17 bases. Findings and caveats that apply to the study as a whole: The CMV infection status of donors was not known, potentially confounding age-related changes in expanded clonotypes. Observed TCR beta diversity per million T cells fell roughly linearly with age, and a significant reduction was already apparent by age roughly 40. Total diversity estimates from one million sequenced T cells were considered lower bounds and underestimates. Since profiling was done on bulk unsorted PBMCs, naive and antigen-experienced compartments could not be conclusively compared. The long-lived group showed more naive CD4+ T cells, fewer expanded clones and increased TCR diversity than the aged group, suggesting age selection. The percentage of naive T cells measured by flow cytometry correlated strongly with observed TCR beta diversity.

The approximately 39 donors, aged roughly 6 to 95 years, were systemically healthy Caucasian individuals from Russia. Each donor gave 8 to 10 milliliters of peripheral blood, drawn into EDTA-treated Vacutainer tubes. Ficoll-Paque density-gradient centrifugation was used to isolate PBMCs, with at least 6.5 million per sample. Total RNA was extracted from PBMCs with Trizol reagent, with at least 5 micrograms obtained per sample. For every donor, flow cytometry on a PBMC aliquot measured the percentage of naive CD45RAhigh/CD27high T cells. The V gene is TRBV9 and the J gene is TRBJ2-5, with a tentative D gene TRBD1 over 5 matching bases. The sequenced sample consisted of blood. The receptor comes from a human donor in good health. CDR3 sequence: CASSAALQARQETQYF. The nucleotide sequence reads TGTGCCAGCAGCGCAGCCCTACAGGCCCGACAAGAGACCCAGTACTTC.